The rows below give T cell receptor beta chains drawn from one sample of a study of shared clonotypes between healthy human individuals. Assay used: immunoSEQ multiplex PCR; TCRdb lists only in-frame clones, some missing. The table has hundreds of thousands of clones, roughly 96% seen once. Sequenced input: naive CD8+ T cells sorted from blood. These receptors originate from a woman aged 25 to 39 in good health. Both conserved end residues are part of each CDR3. The D gene is left open where the match is weak. A row's size may be missing; if present it is once, few, many or a size class.

.,TRBV5-4,TRBJ2-3,15,.,TGTGCCAGCAGCTTGGACGGTTCTAGCACAGATACGCAGTATTTT,CASSLDGSSTDTQYF
.,TRBV2,TRBJ2-1,13,.,TGTGCCAGCAGAGGGCTAGGGGTCAATGAGCAGTTCTTC,CASRGLGVNEQFF
.,TRBV27,TRBJ2-3,16,.,TGTGCCAGCAGTTTTGATGGACCGATTTTCACAGATACGCAGTATTTT,CASSFDGPIFTDTQYF
.,TRBV5-6,TRBJ1-1,13,.,TGTGCCAGCAGCTTGGCCGAAGGAGGGAAAGCTTTCTTT,CASSLAEGGKAFF
.,TRBV15,TRBJ1-1,16,.,TGTGCCACCAGAGATCTTTCGGGGGTTTGGGGCACTGAAGCTTTCTTT,CATRDLSGVWGTEAFF
TRBD2,TRBV4-1,TRBJ2-1,16,.,TGCGCCAGCACCCCTGGGCTAGCGGGAGGGCCAGATGAGCAGTTCTTC,CASTPGLAGGPDEQFF
.,TRBV7-8,TRBJ2-5,15,.,TGTGCCAGCACGCGCTTTGCCCAGGGGGGAGAGACCCAGTACTTC,CASTRFAQGGETQYF
.,TRBV2,TRBJ2-1,12,.,TGTGCCAGCAGTAACAGCTACAATGAGCAGTTCTTC,CASSNSYNEQFF
.,TRBV19,TRBJ2-2,13,few,TGTGCCAGTAGTATAGTGAACACCGGGGAGCTGTTTTTT,CASSIVNTGELFF
.,TRBV19,TRBJ1-1,14,.,TGTGCCAGTAGGCAACTTCAGGGAGGCCCTGAAGCTTTCTTT,CASRQLQGGPEAFF
.,TRBV27,TRBJ2-4,13,.,TGTGCCAGCGGGAAGGACCGTGGAAACATTCAGTACTTC,CASGKDRGNIQYF
.,TRBV29-1,TRBJ1-2,13,.,TGCAGCGTTGAAGCTGACAGCGTCTATGGCTACACCTTC,CSVEADSVYGYTF
TRBD1,TRBV7-9,TRBJ2-5,14,.,TGTGCCAGCAGCCAACGAACAGGGGAGGAGACCCAGTACTTC,CASSQRTGEETQYF
.,TRBV7-9,TRBJ2-3,14,.,TGTGCCAGCAGCTTAAATATTGCGTTAGATACGCAGTATTTT,CASSLNIALDTQYF
.,TRBV27,TRBJ1-1,13,.,TGTGCCAGCAGTTTAGGGGGGAACACTGAAGCTTTCTTT,CASSLGGNTEAFF
TRBD2,TRBV19,TRBJ2-1,23,.,TGTGCCAGTAGTATAGGGGCGGAAGTCAAGTACGAAGAGCTAGCGGGACCGTTCAATGAGCAGTTCTTC,CASSIGAEVKYEELAGPFNEQFF
.,TRBV11-2,TRBJ2-1,14,.,TGTGCCAGCAGCTTAGGCGGTAGCTACAATGAGCAGTTCTTC,CASSLGGSYNEQFF
.,TRBV28,TRBJ2-1,12,.,TGTGCCAGCAGTTTCAGGCCTGGAGAGCAGTTCTTC,CASSFRPGEQFF
.,TRBV27,TRBJ2-7,14,.,TGTGCCAGCAGCTTGGGGCCTCGAAACTACGAGCAGTACTTC,CASSLGPRNYEQYF
TRBD2,TRBV7-9,TRBJ2-1,15,.,TGTGCCAGCAGCTTGGCCAGCGGGACCTACAATGAGCAGTTCTTC,CASSLASGTYNEQFF
.,TRBV27,TRBJ2-7,14,once,TGTGCCAGCAGTTCGACGGACATCACCTACGAGCAGTACTTC,CASSSTDITYEQYF
TRBD2,TRBV7-3,TRBJ2-7,17,.,TGTGCCAGCAGCTCCGCTTTTTCTAGCGGGAGCCCTTACGAGCAGTACTTC,CASSSAFSSGSPYEQYF
TRBD1,TRBV7-8,TRBJ1-1,15,.,TGTGCCAGCAGCTTATGGGACAGAAAAAACACTGAAGCTTTCTTT,CASSLWDRKNTEAFF
TRBD2,TRBV19,TRBJ2-2,13,few,TGTGCCAGTAGTATCGCGGGAGCCGGGGAGCTGTTTTTT,CASSIAGAGELFF
TRBD2,TRBV4-2,TRBJ2-7,16,once,TGTGCCAGCAGCCAAGAAATCGCGGGAGGGGTATACGAGCAGTACTTC,CASSQEIAGGVYEQYF
.,TRBV7-2,TRBJ1-4,13,.,TGTGCCAGCAGCCCCAATTCCCGTGAAAAACTGTTTTTT,CASSPNSREKLFF
TRBD1,TRBV28,TRBJ1-1,16,.,TGTGCCAGCAGTTTACTTGCGGGACAGACGAACACTGAAGCTTTCTTT,CASSLLAGQTNTEAFF
.,TRBV11-2,TRBJ1-6,12,.,TGTGCCAGCAGCTTAGGGAATTCACCCCTCCACTTT,CASSLGNSPLHF
.,TRBV13,TRBJ2-7,14,.,TGTGCCAGCAGCTCGCAATACAGGGACTACGAGCAGTACTTC,CASSSQYRDYEQYF
TRBD2,TRBV9,TRBJ2-7,16,.,TGTGCCAGCAGCGAGGGCGGTAGCGGGGGGTTCTACGAGCAGTACTTC,CASSEGGSGGFYEQYF
.,TRBV30,TRBJ2-5,12,.,TGTGCCTGGAACGCAGTCCAAGAGACCCAGTACTTC,CAWNAVQETQYF
.,TRBV30,TRBJ1-5,13,.,TGTGCCTGGAGTGCTGAAAGCAATCAGCCCCAGCATTTT,CAWSAESNQPQHF
.,TRBV5-6,TRBJ1-5,14,.,TGTGCCAGCAGTTTCCAGGGAGGGGGTCAGCCCCAGCATTTT,CASSFQGGGQPQHF
TRBD1,TRBV11-2,TRBJ1-2,13,.,TGTGCCAGCAGGCCACAGGGGAACTATGGCTACACCTTC,CASRPQGNYGYTF
.,TRBV27,TRBJ2-2,16,.,TGTGCCAGCAGTGCACCCGGACTTCTGAACACCGGGGAGCTGTTTTTT,CASSAPGLLNTGELFF
.,TRBV19,TRBJ2-7,13,.,TGTGCCAGCGCGGGGGCAGGGGCCTACGAGCAGTACTTC,CASAGAGAYEQYF
.,TRBV6-1,TRBJ1-1,13,.,TGTGCCAGCAGTTATGCCAGGTACACTGAAGCTTTCTTT,CASSYARYTEAFF
TRBD2,TRBV27,TRBJ2-1,19,.,TGTGCCAGCAGCCGACCCGATCCCCCGACTAGCGGCCTGGGGAATGAGCAGTTCTTC,CASSRPDPPTSGLGNEQFF
.,TRBV27,TRBJ2-2,17,.,TGTGCCAGCAGCCTAAGCCGGGACCGAGCGAACACCGGGGAGCTGTTTTTT,CASSLSRDRANTGELFF
.,TRBV2,TRBJ1-5,15,.,TGTGCCAGCAGTGATTGGCCAGATAGCAATCAGCCCCAGCATTTT,CASSDWPDSNQPQHF
.,TRBV2,TRBJ2-5,17,.,TGTGCCAGCAGTGCCCCCGAGGGAAATACGGAAGAAGAGACCCAGTACTTC,CASSAPEGNTEEETQYF
.,TRBV6-6,TRBJ2-7,12,.,TGTGCCAGCAGCCTCGACTCGTACGAGCAGTACTTC,CASSLDSYEQYF
.,TRBV9,TRBJ2-2,13,.,TGTGCCAGCGGTACGGGGTCGGCCGGGGAGCTGTTTTTT,CASGTGSAGELFF
TRBD1,TRBV30,TRBJ1-5,14,.,TGTGCCTGGAACTTAGGACAGGATGATCAGCCCCAGCATTTT,CAWNLGQDDQPQHF
.,TRBV10-1,TRBJ2-1,16,once,TGCGCCAGCAGTGAGGCATCGAGGGGAGGAGGGAATGAGCAGTTCTTC,CASSEASRGGGNEQFF
TRBD2,TRBV28,TRBJ2-7,16,.,TGTGCCAGCAGTAACCGAGGGGAGGGCCTCTCCTACGAGCAGTACTTC,CASSNRGEGLSYEQYF
TRBD2,TRBV7-8,TRBJ2-1,17,.,TGTGCCAGCACCTGGTGGCTAGCGGGAGGGCCGGGCGATGAGCAGTTCTTC,CASTWWLAGGPGDEQFF
.,TRBV5-4,TRBJ2-3,11,.,TGTGCCAGCAGCTCGGAAGATACGCAGTATTTT,CASSSEDTQYF
.,TRBV9,TRBJ1-4,15,many,TGTGCCAGCAGCTTCGGGGGCAGCCCAACGGAAAAACTGTTTTTT,CASSFGGSPTEKLFF
TRBD1,TRBV11-2,TRBJ2-5,15,.,TGTGCCAGCAGCTCCCCGACAGGGGACCAAGAGACCCAGTACTTC,CASSSPTGDQETQYF
.,TRBV5-4,TRBJ2-4,17,.,TGTGCCAGCAGGAAAACAACAGGGCCGATAGCCAAAAACATTCAGTACTTC,CASRKTTGPIAKNIQYF
TRBD1,TRBV27,TRBJ1-2,17,.,TGTGCCAGCAGTTTATCGGCGCCACGACAGGGATCATATGGCTACACCTTC,CASSLSAPRQGSYGYTF
TRBD1,TRBV11-2,TRBJ1-5,15,.,TGTGCCAGCCCCCAGGGACAGGGAAGCAATCAGCCCCAGCATTTT,CASPQGQGSNQPQHF
.,TRBV28,TRBJ2-7,16,.,TGTGCCAGCAGTGTCTCTCGGGACCCGGACATCAACGAGCAGTACTTC,CASSVSRDPDINEQYF
.,TRBV19,TRBJ1-1,14,.,TGTGCCACCAAGACTACAGGCTTTGGGCCTGAAGCTTTCTTT,CATKTTGFGPEAFF